These 32 T cell receptor beta chains share one sample of origin, sequenced in a study of Graves' ophthalmopathy and Graves' hyperthyroidism. The authors amplified TCR beta CDR3 regions, and they did so from RNA transcripts for repertoire sequencing. First-round RT-PCR with HTBI primers preceded a second-round multiplex PCR. TCRdb re-derived calls from the multiplex PCR reads in MiXCR, one entry per CDR3 protein. Seen here are more than 45,000 distinct CDR3 sequences, around 48% observed once, and the top ten hold approximately 20%. Sequenced sample: peripheral blood. These receptors were obtained from an adult man with Graves' ophthalmopathy.

CDR3 sequence: CAGPGGTPLREQYF. DNA for the CDR3: TGTGCCGGGCCAGGGGGGACTCCCTTACGCGAGCAGTACTTC. J is TRBJ2-7 and V is TRBV9, with a weak D call TRBD1 (7 bases). In germline, CDR1 is SGDLS, CDR2 YYNGEE. Deletions cut 10 bases from V and 6 bases from J, with 23 bases between. This CDR3 region has 14 residues. The variable domain in full, completed from reference TRBV9 and TRBJ2-7, reads DSGVTQTPKHLITATGQRVTLRCSPRSGDLSVYWYQQSLDQGLQFLIQYYNGEERAKGNILERFSAQQFPDLHSELNLSSLELGDSALYFCAGPGGTPLREQYFGPGTRLTVT.

About this clonotype: Compared with germline, one end of the junction differs, possibly owing to a read error. This chain connects TRBV20-1 to TRBJ1-4; 9 bases are a match to TRBD1. The CDR3 length is 14 residues. In germline, CDR1 is DFQATT, CDR2 SNEGSKA (reference sequence). This CDR3 reads CSARGTGVNKKLFF. The CDR3 bases are TGCAGTGCTAGAGGGACAGGGGTTAATAAAAAACTATTTTTT.

The CDR3 DNA reads as TGTGCCACCAGTGATTTGCAGGGGACTAGCGGGGGGTACTACAATGAGCAGTTCTTC. This encodes CATSDLQGTSGGYYNEQFF. This chain uses TRBV24-1 with TRBJ2-1, with 15 nucleotides matching TRBD2. The germline gives CDR1 KGHDR, CDR2 SFDVKD. The CDR3 is 19 residues long. Losses at the gene ends were 0 bases for V and 3 bases for J; bases not matched to a gene: 5.

Regarding this clonotype: Sequence at one end of the junction differs from germline and may be a read error. The chain carries TRBV9 and TRBJ2-7, with 8 bases matching TRBD2. Germline assignment: CDR1 SGDLS and CDR2 YYNGEE. This CDR3 has 15 residues. As DNA, the CDR3 is TGTGCCAGCAGCTCCACAGACAGCGGGAGAGACGAGCGGTACTTC. Protein sequence: CASSSTDSGRDERYF.

The rearrangement joins TRBV7-9 to TRBJ1-5; a possible D gene is TRBD1 (5 bases). CDR1 SEHNR and CDR2 FQNEAQ come from the germline V gene (reference sequence). With 6 bases removed from V and 11 bases from J, the gap between germline ends came to 17 bases. This CDR3 is 13 amino acids long. CDR3 sequence: CASRSIGAETQHF. The DNA of the CDR3 is TGTGCCAGCAGATCCATAGGGGCGGAGACCCAGCATTTT.

This clonotype was recorded at least ten times. This rearrangement joins TRBV12-3 or TRBV12-4 to TRBJ2-1, with 8 bases aligning to TRBD1. The J segment lost 3 bases and the V segment lost 6 bases, leaving 4 bases of the junction unmatched. The CDR3 has 14 residues. This CDR3 is CASSGQGIYNEQFF. CDR3 bases: TGTGCCAGCAGCGGACAGGGAATCTACAATGAGCAGTTCTTC.

The chain joins TRBV7-8 to TRBJ2-1, with TRBD1 as a possible D gene (5 bases). Germline lookup yields CDR1 SGHVS and CDR2 FQNEAQ. V shed 6 bases and J shed 4 bases, with 13 bases lying between them. This CDR3 has 14 residues. The CDR3: CASSVASGYNEQFF. The CDR3 DNA reads TGTGCCAGCAGTGTGGCATCAGGGTACAATGAGCAGTTCTTC.

J is TRBJ2-7 and V is TRBV7-8, with unresolved D. Germline V CDR1 and CDR2: SGHVS, FQNEAQ. Trimming removed 5 bases from V and 7 bases from J, with 15 bases in between. The CDR3 has 13 amino acids. The CDR3 DNA follows: TGTGCCAGCAGCATGGACGCCTCTAGGGAGCAGTACTTC. It translates to CASSMDASREQYF.

The gene calls are TRBV7-6 and TRBJ2-1; no definite D call. Looked up from germline, CDR1 is SGHVS and CDR2 is FNYEAQ. V lost 3 bases and J lost 1, with 7 bases in between. The CDR3 consists of 14 residues. CDR3 sequence: CASSLKVSYNEQFF. CDR3 sequence (DNA): TGTGCCAGCAGCTTGAAGGTTTCCTACAATGAGCAGTTCTTC.

The CDR3 reads CAWSAARKDRELFF. The DNA for the CDR3 is TGTGCCTGGAGTGCAGCCAGAAAAGACAGGGAGCTGTTTTTT. The genes are TRBV30 and TRBJ2-2; D is uncertain. The CDR3 contains 14 residues. The germline V and J ends were trimmed by 1 base and 9 bases, with 15 bases remaining between them. Germline CDR1 and CDR2: GTSNPN and SVGIG (reference sequence).

For this clonotype: A read error may explain this, as a much larger clone is one base away. The conserved final phenylalanine or tryptophan is absent from the CDR3, which likely points to a read error. V gene TRBV4-1 combines with J gene TRBJ2-7; TRBD1 agrees at 7 bases. V gave up 4 bases and J gave up 5 bases; unmatched junction bases: 8. CDR3 length equals 14 residues. The germline CDR1 and CDR2 sequences are MGHRA and YSYEKL. The CDR3 protein is CASSPLDRDHEQYL. The CDR3 nucleotides read TGCGCCAGCAGCCCTTTAGACAGGGACCACGAGCAGTACCTC.

This clonotype was observed a single time. The chain recombines TRBV19 with TRBJ1-1; 7 nucleotides agree with TRBD1. CDR3 length: 13 amino acids. Trimming took 7 bases from V and 6 from J; bases not matched to a gene: 8. Germline V gene sequence: CDR1 LNHDA, CDR2 SQIVND (reference sequence). CDR3: CASKRQGVPEAFF. The CDR3 bases are TGTGCCAGTAAGCGGCAGGGGGTTCCTGAAGCTTTCTTT.

By sample share, this clonotype is medium-sized. This CDR3 is CSAGDTDQPQHF. The CDR3 bases are TGCAGTGCAGGGGACACAGATCAGCCCCAGCATTTT. V usage is TRBV20-1 and J usage is TRBJ1-5, with D tentatively TRBD1 (6 bases). Deletions cut 6 bases from V and 5 bases from J, with 11 bases between. CDR3 length: 12 residues. Looked up from germline, CDR1 is DFQATT and CDR2 is SNEGSKA (reference sequence).

This sequence joins TRBV19 and TRBJ2-5, with 12 bases aligning to TRBD2. The CDR3 runs to 15 residues. Germline V lookup: CDR1 LNHDA, CDR2 SQIVND (reference sequence). J lost 4 bases, V lost 11 bases, and 11 bases had no gene match. The CDR3 sequence is CADLAGGPVAETQYF. CDR3 coding DNA: TGTGCCGACCTAGCGGGGGGGCCTGTCGCAGAGACCCAGTACTTC.

For this clonotype: This CDR3 fails to terminate in the conserved phenylalanine or tryptophan, so it likely reflects a read error. This chain uses TRBV2 with TRBJ1-2, with D unclear. CDR1 SNHLY and CDR2 FYNNEI come from the germline V gene. The CDR3 spans 12 residues. Trimming pared 10 bases from V and 3 bases from J, leaving 12 bases between. The CDR3 loop is CAIPGFYYGYTS. CDR3 nucleotide sequence: TGTGCCATCCCGGGTTTCTACTATGGCTACACCTCG.

Concerning this clonotype: Since no conserved phenylalanine or tryptophan closes the CDR3, a read error is the likely cause. V gene TRBV5-1 combines with J gene TRBJ2-3, with 10 nucleotides matching TRBD2. Per the germline V gene, CDR1 is SGHRS and CDR2 is YFSETQ. The CDR3 extends over 16 amino acids. CDR3 nucleotides: TGCGCCAGCGGCTTGGCCAGCGGGGGGGTGTCAGATACGCAGTATTAT. This gives the protein CASGLASGGVSDTQYY.

The sample holds many counts of this clonotype. The V gene is TRBV4-1, the J gene TRBJ1-5; weak D call: TRBD1 (5 bases). Trimming cost V 5 bases and J 6 bases, with 11 bases left between them. CDR3 size: 13 residues. CDR1 is MGHRA, CDR2 YSYEKL, per germline. CDR3 residues: CASSSRGGQPQHF. The CDR3 bases are TGCGCCAGCAGCTCGCGGGGCGGTCAGCCCCAGCATTTT.

The chain carries TRBV2 and TRBJ2-7; 9 nucleotides align to TRBD2. The CDR3 has 15 amino acids. The V and J ends lost 1 base and 6 bases, in that order; junction bases with no gene match: 7. The germline CDR1 and CDR2 sequences are SNHLY and FYNNEI. Here the CDR3 reads CASSEGAGGIAEQYF. CDR3 coding DNA: TGTGCCAGCAGTGAAGGGGCGGGAGGGATCGCCGAGCAGTACTTC.

This clonotype was seen repeatedly, ten times or more. The chain employs TRBV12-3 or TRBV12-4 and TRBJ2-5; 7 positions agree with TRBD2. This CDR3 has 14 residues. Trimming cost V 5 bases and J 4 bases; bases outside gene matches: 7. CDR3 protein: CASSPSGGGETQYF. The CDR3 DNA is TGTGCCAGCAGTCCTTCGGGGGGTGGAGAGACCCAGTACTTC.

This clonotype was seen a few times. The J gene is TRBJ2-7, the V gene TRBV2; TRBD1 might be the D (5 bases). CDR1 SNHLY and CDR2 FYNNEI come from the germline V gene. V was trimmed by 2 bases and J by 3 bases, leaving 23 bases between them. There are 18 residues in the CDR3. The CDR3: CASSEIRRVGQGIYEQYF. The CDR3 nucleotides are TGTGCCAGCAGTGAAATCCGTCGGGTTGGCCAGGGAATCTACGAGCAGTACTTC.

The chain links TRBV7-8 to TRBJ2-1; TRBD2 agrees at 10 bases. The CDR3 length is 14 residues. J was trimmed by 9 bases and V by 3 bases; bases with no gene match: 5. Germline V gene sequence: CDR1 SGHVS, CDR2 FQNEAQ. This chain's CDR3 is CASSLPSGGVEQFF. The CDR3 nucleotides read TGTGCCAGCAGCTTGCCTAGCGGGGGAGTTGAGCAGTTCTTC.

The chain carries TRBV24-1 and TRBJ2-5, with 8 nucleotides matching TRBD1. The CDR3 consists of 15 residues. J gave up 4 bases and V 4 bases, and 7 bases lay outside the gene matches. CDR1 KGHDR and CDR2 SFDVKD come from the germline V gene. CDR3 amino acids: CATSEPGQGGETQYF. The CDR3 DNA reads TGTGCCACCAGTGAACCCGGACAGGGTGGAGAGACCCAGTACTTC.

The rearrangement links TRBV11-2 to TRBJ2-2; D uncertain. The CDR3 consists of 15 residues. The germline CDR1 and CDR2 sequences are SGHAT and FQNNGV. Trimming stripped 3 bases from V and 1 base from J, with 9 bases between. CDR3 in amino acids: CASSFSAWNTGELFF. The CDR3 region has the DNA TGTGCCAGCAGCTTCTCGGCTTGGAACACCGGGGAGCTGTTTTTT.

The chain couples TRBV7-3 to TRBJ1-6; a weak D match, TRBD1 (6 bases). Germline loops: CDR1 SGHTA, CDR2 FQGTGA. With 5 bases removed from V and 7 bases from J, the gap between germline ends came to 21 bases. The CDR3 spans 17 residues. The CDR3: CASSVAPGAGVNSPLHF. The CDR3 coding sequence is TGTGCCAGCAGCGTCGCCCCGGGGGCAGGGGTCAATTCACCCCTCCACTTT.

The chain employs TRBV7-9 and TRBJ2-5; maybe TRBD1 (5 bases). The CDR3 consists of 15 residues. Germline assignment: CDR1 SEHNR and CDR2 FQNEAQ (reference sequence). The DNA of the CDR3 is TGTGCTCAAGGCTACACCTTCTCGGACAAAGAGACCCAGTACTTC. This codes for CAQGYTFSDKETQYF.

The table lists this clonotype with many counts. This chain connects TRBV19 to TRBJ2-3; maybe TRBD2 (5 bases). Trimming removed 5 bases from V and 0 bases from J, with 12 bases in between. The CDR3 is made up of 15 amino acids. The V gene's germline CDR1 is LNHDA and CDR2 SQIVND (reference sequence). CDR3 bases: TGTGCCAGTAGTGGGAGTTCAACTAGCACAGATACGCAGTATTTT. This gives the protein CASSGSSTSTDTQYF.

This clonotype showed up many times. The V and J genes are TRBV20-1 and TRBJ2-5; 8 bases line up with TRBD1. The CDR3 covers 14 residues. The germline CDR1 and CDR2 sequences are DFQATT and SNEGSKA (reference sequence). The V and J ends lost 7 bases and 6 bases, in that order; junction bases with no gene match: 13. This chain's CDR3 is CSGRGLQGEKTQYF. CDR3 nucleotide sequence: TGCAGTGGCCGAGGATTACAGGGGGAAAAGACCCAGTACTTC.

The V gene is TRBV15, the J gene TRBJ2-6; no definite D call. The CDR3 length is 16 residues. CDR1 LNHNV and CDR2 YYDKDF come from the germline V gene (reference sequence). The V gene lost 2 bases and the J gene lost 0 bases, with 8 bases spanning the gap. The CDR3 here is CATSRKGNSGANVLTF. The CDR3 DNA reads as TGTGCCACCAGCAGAAAAGGGAACTCTGGGGCCAACGTCCTGACTTTC.

V and J are TRBV7-2 and TRBJ2-1; 9 bases match TRBD1. The J segment lost 7 bases and the V segment lost 6 bases, leaving 13 bases of the junction unmatched. Germline V gives CDR1 SGHTA, CDR2 FQGNSA. The length of the CDR3 is 16 residues. CDR3 loop: CASSSRPGTGHNEQFF. The DNA of the CDR3 is TGTGCCAGCAGTTCAAGACCCGGGACAGGGCATAATGAGCAGTTCTTC. Complete variable domain (other parts from reference TRBV7-2 and TRBJ2-1): GAGVSQSPSNKVTEKGKDVELRCDPISGHTALYWYRQSLGQGLEFLIYFQGNSAPDKSGLPSDRFSAERTGGSVSTLTIQRTQQEDSAVYLCASSSRPGTGHNEQFFGPGTRLTVL.

The table lists this clonotype with a few counts. This chain links TRBV18 with TRBJ1-5, with TRBD1 identical over 7 bases. CDR1 KGHSH and CDR2 LQKENI come from the germline V gene. The CDR3 contains 14 residues. With 4 bases clipped from V and 3 bases from J, the junction kept 3 bases outside the gene matches. CDR3 in DNA: TGTGCCAGCTCACTGGGACAGCCCAATCAGCCCCAGCATTTT. Translating it yields CASSLGQPNQPQHF. Looking up the rest from reference TRBV18 and TRBJ1-5 gives the full variable domain: NAGVMQNPRHLVRRRGQEARLRCSPMKGHSHVYWYRQLPEEGLKFMVYLQKENIIDESGMPKERFSAEFPKEGPSILRIQQVVRGDSAAYFCASSLGQPNQPQHFGDGTRLSIL.

This clonotype showed up many times. The genes are TRBV2 and TRBJ2-5; D may be TRBD1 or TRBD2 (5 bases each). V was cut by 4 bases and J by 5 bases, with 11 bases left in between. Germline loops: CDR1 SNHLY, CDR2 FYNNEI. CDR3 size: 13 residues. CDR3 DNA: TGTGCCAGCAGTGGTGGGGGTAAGGAGACCCAGTACTTC. Its protein product is CASSGGGKETQYF.

The genes are TRBV7-9 and TRBJ2-5; D is possibly TRBD2 (6 bases). The CDR3 sequence is 13 residues long. Germline values: CDR1 SEHNR, CDR2 FQNEAQ (reference sequence). V was shortened by 5 bases and J by 11 bases, with 18 bases between the two germline ends. CDR3 sequence: CASSSELQGTQYF. CDR3 nucleotide sequence: TGTGCCAGCAGCAGTGAGCTCCAAGGGACTCAGTACTTC.